Below, 15 T cell receptor beta chains from the same sample are listed, as sequenced in a study of T cells in Graves' hyperthyroidism and ophthalmopathy. The CDR3 regions of TCR beta were amplified from RNA transcripts. Using the HTBI primer set, a first-round RT-PCR was run on the TCR CDR3. MiXCR, applied by TCRdb to the multiplex PCR reads, yields one record per CDR3 protein. The table records 250,000 to 400,000 distinct CDR3 sequences, about an eighth of them present only once. The material sequenced was blood. The receptors here all came from a woman in her forties with Graves' ophthalmopathy.

This clonotype has just a few counts. The rearrangement uses TRBV5-1 and TRBJ1-5; tentative D call: TRBD1 (5 bases). CDR3 length: 18 amino acids. Trimming cost V 4 bases and J 0 bases, with 20 bases left between them. The germline CDR1 and CDR2 sequences are SGHRS and YFSETQ. The CDR3 protein is CASSAPGGGVYSNQPQHF. DNA for the CDR3: TGCGCCAGCAGCGCTCCTGGGGGTGGGGTTTATAGCAATCAGCCCCAGCATTTT.

This clonotype was picked up many times. This rearrangement joins TRBV6-1 to TRBJ1-4; D is unresolved. This CDR3 has 13 residues. The germline V and J ends were trimmed by 6 bases and 3 bases, with 8 bases remaining between them. Per the germline V gene, CDR1 is MNHNS and CDR2 is SASEGT. Here the CDR3 reads CASSRGANEKLFF. The CDR3 coding sequence is TGTGCCAGCAGCCGGGGAGCTAATGAAAAACTGTTTTTT.

In this sample, this clonotype turned up many times. The V and J genes are TRBV28 and TRBJ2-7, with 13 nucleotides matching TRBD2. CDR3 length: 14 amino acids. The germline V gene encodes CDR1 MDHEN and CDR2 SYDVKM. After removal of 3 bases from V and 12 bases from J, the junction contained 8 bases not matched to a gene. CDR3 bases: TGTGCCAGCAGTTTGGGGACTAGCGGGGCAGTGGTGTACTTC. Amino acid sequence: CASSLGTSGAVVYF.

The V call is TRBV18, the J call TRBJ2-1; 10 bases fit TRBD2. After removal of 3 bases from V and 6 bases from J, the junction contained 5 bases not matched to a gene. The CDR3 runs 15 residues. Germline V gives CDR1 KGHSH, CDR2 LQKENI. The DNA for the CDR3 is TGTGCCAGCTCACCCCTAGCGGGAGTCGGCAATGAGCAGTTCTTC. It yields the protein CASSPLAGVGNEQFF.

This clonotype was detected ten times or more. The chain links TRBV6-1 to TRBJ1-1; no clear D. CDR1 is MNHNS and CDR2 is SASEGT in the germline V gene. CDR3 size: 11 residues. V was shortened by 3 bases and J by 1 base, with 0 bases between the two germline ends. The CDR3 sequence: CASSENTEAFF. CDR3 nucleotide sequence: TGTGCCAGCAGTGAGAACACTGAAGCTTTCTTT.

The chain uses TRBV20-1 and TRBJ2-5, with TRBD1 identical over 8 bases. Per germline, CDR1 DFQATT and CDR2 SNEGSKA (reference sequence). The CDR3 has 14 amino acids. J lost 4 bases, V lost 6 bases, and 10 bases had no gene match. The DNA for the CDR3 is TGCAGTGCCAGGAGGACAGGGATGTTAGAGACCCAGTACTTC. Its protein product is CSARRTGMLETQYF.

This clonotype came up many times. The V call is TRBV12-3 or TRBV12-4, the J call TRBJ2-2, with D hard to call. V lost 3 bases and J 2 bases, leaving 4 bases between the germline ends. The CDR3 consists of 13 residues. The CDR3 spells CASSFFNTGELFF. The CDR3 DNA reads as TGTGCCAGCAGTTTTTTTAACACCGGGGAGCTGTTTTTT.

The rearrangement uses TRBV5-1 and TRBJ2-1, with D possibly TRBD2 on 5 matching bases. V dropped 0 bases and J dropped 5 bases, with 12 bases sitting between them. The CDR3 is made up of 15 amino acids. Germline CDR1 SGHRS, CDR2 YFSETQ. CDR3 amino acids: CASSLGLSGNNEQFF. As DNA, the CDR3 is TGCGCCAGCAGCTTGGGGCTAAGCGGCAACAATGAGCAGTTCTTC.

This CDR3 is CSGLQGKANTGELFF. The CDR3 DNA follows: TGCAGTGGCCTGCAGGGGAAAGCGAACACCGGGGAGCTGTTTTTT. V gene TRBV20-1 combines with J gene TRBJ2-2; tentatively, D is TRBD1 (6 bases). Germline values: CDR1 DFQATT, CDR2 SNEGSKA (reference sequence). V lost 7 bases, J lost 0 bases, and 15 bases lay in between. The CDR3 covers 15 residues.

This clonotype was seen at least ten times. The CDR3 coding sequence is TGTGCCAGTAGCCCCGCAGTGGGCTCCTACAATGAGCAGTTCTTC. It translates to CASSPAVGSYNEQFF. The chain links TRBV19 to TRBJ2-1, with unresolved D. This CDR3 is 15 amino acids long. Trimming cost V 6 bases and J 0 bases, with 12 bases left between them. CDR1 and CDR2 (germline): LNHDA, SQIVND (reference sequence).

This clonotype was observed at least ten times. A junction boundary mismatches the germline segment, possibly from a read error. CDR3 protein: CASSLGWGGRVEQYF. CDR3 bases: TGTGCCAGCAGCCTAGGATGGGGGGGCCGAGTCGAGCAGTACTTC. This rearrangement joins TRBV13 to TRBJ2-7, with D perhaps matching TRBD2 (7 bases). There are 15 residues in the CDR3. Germline V gene sequence: CDR1 PRHDT, CDR2 FYEKMQ (reference sequence).

This clonotype has ten or more counts. V and J are TRBV5-1 and TRBJ2-2, with 8 bases that match TRBD2. The length of the CDR3 is 16 residues. V lost 4 bases to trimming and J lost 5 bases; unmatched junction nucleotides: 10. CDR1 is SGHRS and CDR2 is YFSETQ in the germline V gene. The CDR3 coding sequence is TGCGCCAGCAGCCCCTCGGGAGGGCCAGGGACCGGGGAGCTGTTTTTT. Translation: CASSPSGGPGTGELFF.

This clonotype has a count of ten or more. The chain carries TRBV28 and TRBJ2-4; 12 bases are a match to TRBD1. The ends lost 8 bases at V and 4 bases at J; junction bases unmatched: 9. The germline V gene has CDR1 MDHEN and CDR2 SYDVKM. CDR3 length: 16 amino acids. CDR3 in amino acids: CASQLPGQGAKNIQYF. The CDR3, as DNA: TGTGCCAGCCAGTTACCGGGACAGGGGGCGAAAAACATTCAGTACTTC.

This clonotype was seen ten or more times. The gene calls are TRBV30 and TRBJ1-2; D gene unclear. The CDR3 is 13 residues long. CDR1 GTSNPN and CDR2 SVGIG come from the germline V gene (reference sequence). The germline V and J ends were trimmed by 5 bases and 3 bases, with 13 bases remaining between them. CDR3 loop: CAWDQQTDYGYTF. CDR3 DNA: TGTGCCTGGGACCAACAGACGGACTATGGCTACACCTTC.

A few counts support this clonotype. The rearrangement uses TRBV20-1 and TRBJ1-2; perhaps TRBD1 as D (6 bases). This CDR3 spans 14 amino acids. Germline V gives CDR1 DFQATT, CDR2 SNEGSKA (reference sequence). Trimming took off 1 base at V and 5 bases at J, with 14 bases between the two ends. The CDR3 protein is CSARAQQGSYGYTF. As DNA, the CDR3 is TGCAGTGCTAGAGCACAACAGGGTAGTTATGGCTACACCTTC.